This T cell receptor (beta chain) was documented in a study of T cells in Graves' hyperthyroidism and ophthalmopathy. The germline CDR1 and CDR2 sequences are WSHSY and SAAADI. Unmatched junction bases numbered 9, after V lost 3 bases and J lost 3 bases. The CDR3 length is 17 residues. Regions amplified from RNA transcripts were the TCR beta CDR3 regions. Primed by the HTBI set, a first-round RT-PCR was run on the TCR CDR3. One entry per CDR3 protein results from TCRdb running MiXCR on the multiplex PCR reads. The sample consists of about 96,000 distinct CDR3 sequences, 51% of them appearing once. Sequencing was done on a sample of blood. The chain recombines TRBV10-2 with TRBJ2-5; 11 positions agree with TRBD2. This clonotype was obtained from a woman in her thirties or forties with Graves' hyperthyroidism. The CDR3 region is CASSDPTSGALKETQYF. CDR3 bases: TGCGCCAGCAGTGACCCGACTAGCGGGGCATTGAAAGAGACCCAGTACTTC.